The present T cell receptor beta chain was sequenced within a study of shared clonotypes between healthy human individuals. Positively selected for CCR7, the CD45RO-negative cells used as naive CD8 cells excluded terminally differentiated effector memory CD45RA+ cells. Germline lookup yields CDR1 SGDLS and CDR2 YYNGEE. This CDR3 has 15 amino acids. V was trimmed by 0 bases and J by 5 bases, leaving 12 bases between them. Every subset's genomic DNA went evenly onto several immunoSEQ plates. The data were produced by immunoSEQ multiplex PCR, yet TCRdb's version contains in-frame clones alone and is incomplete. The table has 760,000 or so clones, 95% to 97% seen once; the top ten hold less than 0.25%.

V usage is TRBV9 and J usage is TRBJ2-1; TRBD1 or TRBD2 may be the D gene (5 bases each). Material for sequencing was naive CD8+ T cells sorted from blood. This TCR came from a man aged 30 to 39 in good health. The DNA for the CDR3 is TGTGCCAGCAGCGTAGGAGGGGTTGGTCACAATGAGCAGTTCTTC. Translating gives CASSVGGVGHNEQFF.